This T cell receptor beta chain was documented in a study of blood T cell repertoires in COVID-19. Study-wide context: COVID-19 samples collected from the United States, Italy and Spain covered acute and convalescent phases.

This clone appeared a few times. The CDR3 consists of 14 residues. Germline CDR1 SEHNR, CDR2 FQNEAQ (reference sequence). V gave up 5 bases and J gave up 1 base, with 11 bases separating them. Repertoires were generated with immunoSEQ multiplex PCR, while TCRdb's copy carries only in-frame clones and drops some. The table has about 160,000 clones, around 84% seen once. Residents of under 25 US areas, aged about 18 to 95 years, made up the participants. This chain joins TRBV7-9 and TRBJ1-1; D is unresolved. This receptor was identified in a man between 35 and 55 years old who had recovered from COVID-19. The sequenced sample was PBMCs or T cells enriched from blood (not recorded which). CDR3 in DNA: TGTGCCAGCAGCGCGTGGGCCTCGAACACTGAAGCTTTCTTT. This codes for CASSAWASNTEAFF.